The count of the clone carrying this T cell receptor beta chain is one. As yet, its antigen is unknown. With 5 bases clipped from V and 5 bases from J, the junction kept 11 bases outside the gene matches. There are 16 residues in the CDR3. Germline V gives CDR1 SGHTA, CDR2 FQGNSA. TCRdb's copy holds only in-frame clones and misses some; the assay was immunoSEQ multiplex PCR. Of 100,000 to 150,000 clones detected, about 92% appear once; the ten largest clones hold about 7.7%. The data were taken from a study of T cell responses to AZD1222 COVID-19 vaccine. Findings and limits, study-wide: Only 6 or 7 AZD1222 recipients tested seropositive at baseline. Unmutated variant regions reportedly attract nearly half of all spike-specific TCRs. Spike-spanning, vaccine-associated CD4 TCRs were dominant at 160-218 and 743-854.

Combined were second doses at about 4 or about 12 weeks. V is TRBV7-2 and J is TRBJ2-1; the match to TRBD2 covers 8 bases. The sequence was obtained from an adult who received the AZD1222 COVID-19 vaccine. The sequencing here drew on peripheral blood, taken 28 days after the second AZD1222 dose. For the CDR3, the DNA is TGTGCCAGCAGCCTGACCGCAGCGGGAGTTGACAATGAGCAGTTCTTC. Its translation is CASSLTAAGVDNEQFF. The full variable domain, completed using reference TRBV7-2 and TRBJ2-1, is GAGVSQSPSNKVTEKGKDVELRCDPISGHTALYWYRQSLGQGLEFLIYFQGNSAPDKSGLPSDRFSAERTGGSVSTLTIQRTQQEDSAVYLCASSLTAAGVDNEQFFGPGTRLTVL.